Each of the 17 T cell receptor beta chains below was sequenced from the same sample in a study of blood T cell repertoires in COVID-19. Here immunoSEQ multiplex PCR was the method, and the copy in TCRdb shows in-frame clones only, minus some. Here the sample spans around 370,000 clones, around nine tenths being singletons. Material: peripheral blood. Source of these receptors: a woman younger than 35 who had recovered from COVID-19.

This chain uses TRBV19 with TRBJ1-6; D is perhaps TRBD1 (5 bases). Germline V lookup: CDR1 LNHDA, CDR2 SQIVND (reference sequence). This CDR3 region has 14 residues. V lost 4 bases and J lost 9, with 13 bases in between. The CDR3 region is CASSTGRRGSPLHF. The CDR3 nucleotides are TGTGCCAGTAGTACTGGGCGGAGGGGTTCACCCCTCCACTTT.

This chain joins TRBV6-4 and TRBJ1-6; D gene uncertain. This CDR3 has 14 residues. V lost 0 bases and J 7 bases, leaving 7 bases between the germline ends. The germline V gene has CDR1 MRHNA and CDR2 SNTAGT. CDR3 protein: CASSDSVLNSPLHF. The DNA for the CDR3 is TGTGCCAGCAGTGACTCCGTTCTAAATTCACCCCTCCACTTT.

Details on this clone: This specimen includes other DNA sequences encoding the same CDR3. The chain combines TRBV27 with TRBJ1-2, with TRBD1 matching 9 bases. The CDR3 runs to 13 residues. J gave up 4 bases and V 6 bases, and 3 bases lay outside the gene matches. The germline gives CDR1 MNHEY, CDR2 SMNVEV (reference sequence). The CDR3 DNA reads as TGTGCCAGCAGGGGGACAGGGACCTATGGCTACACCTTC. This gives the protein CASRGTGTYGYTF.

The V and J genes are TRBV27 and TRBJ1-6; TRBD1 agrees at 9 bases. Trimming removed 4 bases from V and 9 bases from J; junction bases left unmatched: 1. This CDR3 has 13 amino acids. Germline loops: CDR1 MNHEY, CDR2 SMNVEV (reference sequence). CDR3 sequence (DNA): TGTGCCAGCAGTTCGACAGGGGGTTCACCCCTCCACTTT. Translation: CASSSTGGSPLHF.

The genes are TRBV9 and TRBJ2-1; the match to TRBD2 covers 8 bases. The CDR3 totals 15 residues. Unmatched junction bases numbered 5, after V lost 3 bases and J lost 3 bases. CDR1 is SGDLS, CDR2 YYNGEE, per germline. The CDR3 DNA follows: TGTGCCAGCAGCGATTCGGGAGGGAGCTACAATGAGCAGTTCTTC. Its translation is CASSDSGGSYNEQFF.

This rearrangement joins TRBV11-2 to TRBJ1-3; D is unclear. Deletions cut 0 bases from V and 4 bases from J, with 4 bases between. The CDR3 has 13 amino acids. CDR1 and CDR2 (germline): SGHAT, FQNNGV. CDR3 region: CASSLDSGNTIYF. The DNA for the CDR3 is TGTGCCAGCAGCTTAGATTCGGGAAACACCATATATTTT. Supplemented by reference TRBV11-2 and TRBJ1-3, the full variable domain reads EAGVAQSPRYKIIEKRQSVAFWCNPISGHATLYWYQQILGQGPKLLIQFQNNGVVDDSQLPKDRFSAERLKGVDSTLKIQPAKLEDSAVYLCASSLDSGNTIYFGEGSWLTVV.

The rearrangement links TRBV27 to TRBJ1-6; D is undetermined. CDR3 length equals 17 residues. Germline CDR1 is MNHEY and CDR2 is SMNVEV (reference sequence). Trimming pared 4 bases from V and 9 bases from J, leaving 22 bases between. This chain's CDR3 is CASSSGLGWGASSPLHF. The CDR3, as DNA: TGTGCCAGCAGTTCCGGACTGGGATGGGGTGCGAGTTCACCCCTCCACTTT.

V and J are TRBV20-1 and TRBJ1-1; D ambiguous. CDR3 length equals 13 residues. Germline lookup yields CDR1 DFQATT and CDR2 SNEGSKA (reference sequence). Trimming removed 3 bases at V and 1 base at J, with 9 bases between. This CDR3 is CSASSAGNTEAFF. In DNA, the CDR3 is TGCAGTGCTAGTTCGGCGGGGAACACTGAAGCTTTCTTT.

With regard to this clone: The same CDR3 is also encoded by other DNA sequences in this sample. This chain uses TRBV24-1 with TRBJ1-4; 10 nucleotides match TRBD1. Germline CDR1 is KGHDR and CDR2 is SFDVKD. V dropped 3 bases and J dropped 6; count of bases not matched to a gene: 3. This CDR3 has 15 residues. CDR3 coding DNA: TGTGCCACCAGTGATCCCGGGACAGGGGATGAAAAACTGTTTTTT. The encoded protein is CATSDPGTGDEKLFF.

V usage is TRBV19 and J usage is TRBJ1-3, with D uncertain. Germline CDR1 reads LNHDA; CDR2 reads SQIVND (reference sequence). V gave up 1 base and J gave up 4 bases, with 11 bases separating them. The CDR3 extends over 15 amino acids. CDR3 region: CASSIAGGRGNTIYF. The CDR3 bases are TGTGCCAGTAGTATAGCGGGTGGTAGGGGAAACACCATATATTTT.

V usage is TRBV19 and J usage is TRBJ2-1; no clear D gene. The CDR3 extends over 15 amino acids. Trimming took off 9 bases at V and 2 bases at J, with 17 bases between the two ends. Germline CDR1 LNHDA, CDR2 SQIVND (reference sequence). In nucleotides, the CDR3 is TGTGCCAGCCAATTGAGCCGGAGACCCTACAATGAGCAGTTCTTC. Translated: CASQLSRRPYNEQFF.

The chain is built from TRBV9 and TRBJ2-1; 10 nucleotides match TRBD2. The CDR3 spans 17 residues. The V and J ends lost 1 base and 5 bases, in that order; junction bases with no gene match: 9. The germline CDR1 and CDR2 sequences are SGDLS and YYNGEE. CDR3 protein: CASSVLASGRVNNEQFF. CDR3 nucleotide sequence: TGTGCCAGCAGCGTACTGGCTAGCGGGAGAGTCAACAATGAGCAGTTCTTC.

V is TRBV28 and J is TRBJ2-1; 8 bases are shared with TRBD2. The CDR3 contains 16 residues. Germline V lookup: CDR1 MDHEN, CDR2 SYDVKM. V was pared by 7 bases and J by 5 bases, with 13 bases of the junction left unmatched. CDR3 in DNA: TGTGCCAGCACCAACCTGGGGGCTAGCGGGCACAATGAGCAGTTCTTC. This codes for CASTNLGASGHNEQFF.

The chain has TRBV24-1 and TRBJ2-6; the D is unclear. From germline, CDR1 is KGHDR and CDR2 SFDVKD. The germline V and J ends were trimmed by 3 bases and 0 bases, with 8 bases remaining between them. The CDR3 contains 16 residues. In DNA form, the CDR3 reads TGTGCCACCAGTGATCCTACTGACTCTGGGGCCAACGTCCTGACTTTC. Translating gives CATSDPTDSGANVLTF.

The CDR3 protein is CASSLWRGSYGYTF. The CDR3 DNA is TGTGCCAGCAGCTTGTGGCGGGGATCCTATGGCTACACCTTC. The gene calls are TRBV5-6 and TRBJ1-2; D remains ambiguous. The CDR3 extends over 14 amino acids. V lost 1 base to trimming and J lost 4 bases, with 11 bases between them. Germline V lookup: CDR1 SGHDT, CDR2 YYEEEE.

The V and J genes are TRBV19 and TRBJ1-3; D unclear. Germline V gives CDR1 LNHDA, CDR2 SQIVND (reference sequence). The length of the CDR3 is 14 residues. Trimming left V 7 bases short and J 0 bases short, with 10 bases between. In DNA, the CDR3 is TGTGCCAGTAATGTGGCGGCCTCTGGAAACACCATATATTTT. Translating it yields CASNVAASGNTIYF.

This CDR3 reads CASSFGRAGFTEAFF. DNA for the CDR3: TGTGCCAGTAGTTTCGGCAGGGCCGGTTTTACTGAAGCTTTCTTT. This chain joins TRBV19 and TRBJ1-1; tentative D call: TRBD1 (5 bases). Deletions cut 5 bases from V and 5 bases from J, with 18 bases between. Germline loops: CDR1 LNHDA, CDR2 SQIVND (reference sequence). The CDR3 extends over 15 amino acids.